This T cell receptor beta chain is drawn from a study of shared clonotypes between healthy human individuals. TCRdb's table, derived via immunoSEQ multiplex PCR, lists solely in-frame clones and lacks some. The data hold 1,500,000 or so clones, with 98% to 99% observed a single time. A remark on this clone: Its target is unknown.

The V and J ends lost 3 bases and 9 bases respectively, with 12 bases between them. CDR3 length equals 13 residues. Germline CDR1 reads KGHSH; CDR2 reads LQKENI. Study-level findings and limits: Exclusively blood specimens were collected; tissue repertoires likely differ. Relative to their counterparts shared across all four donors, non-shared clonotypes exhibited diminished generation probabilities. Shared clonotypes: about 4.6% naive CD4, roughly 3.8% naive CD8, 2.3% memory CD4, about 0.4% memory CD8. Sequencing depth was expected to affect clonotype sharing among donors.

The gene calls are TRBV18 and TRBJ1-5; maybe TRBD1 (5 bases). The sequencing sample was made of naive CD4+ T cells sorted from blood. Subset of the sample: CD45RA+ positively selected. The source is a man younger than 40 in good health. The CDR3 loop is CASSPAGLGPQHF. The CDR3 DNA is TGTGCCAGCTCACCGGCGGGGCTTGGGCCCCAGCATTTT.